This TCR beta chain came from a study of T cell responses to AZD1222 COVID-19 vaccine. Notes on the study in general: Elevations in Spike-specific TCR breadth and depth followed administration of two AZD1222 doses. A mostly white British donor set with more females was recruited, and clonal diversity was possibly underestimated. CD4 TCRs linked to vaccination spanned spike, dominating at 160-218 and 743-854.

Here immunoSEQ multiplex PCR was the method, and the copy in TCRdb shows in-frame clones only, minus some. The data show roughly 80,000 clones, approximately 90% seen once. For this clone: The antigen is not known.

With V trimmed by 4 bases and J by 0 bases, 4 bases remained unmatched. Germline loops: CDR1 MDHEN, CDR2 SYDVKM. CDR3 size: 16 residues. The source is an adult who received the AZD1222 COVID-19 vaccine. The chain recombines TRBV28 with TRBJ2-1; 9 bases align to TRBD2. The source was peripheral blood, collected 28 days after the second AZD1222 dose. The CDR3 DNA reads as TGTGCCAGCAGTTCCCCGACTAGCGGCTCCTACAATGAGCAGTTCTTC. Protein sequence: CASSSPTSGSYNEQFF.